The text below deals with one T cell receptor beta chain. This specimen comes from a study of blood T cell repertoires in COVID-19. Study summary: In each case, the material was cDNA or gDNA derived from T cells, B-cell-depleted T cells, or PBMCs.

Original processing notes: Amplified reference gene primers provided the basis for estimating nucleated cell counts. Sequenced by immunoSEQ multiplex PCR; TCRdb stores in-frame clones only, minus some. That table gives V, J and clone size, and the DNA gave D and trimming. The table records more than 95,000 clones, around 84% of them present only once. J was trimmed by 4 bases and V by 3 bases; bases with no gene match: 5. Germline-derived CDR1 and CDR2 are SGHNT and YYREEE (reference sequence). The length of the CDR3 is 15 residues. The sequenced sample was peripheral blood. This receptor was identified in a woman in her sixties in a cohort sampled during active or convalescent COVID-19. This chain links TRBV5-4 with TRBJ2-3, with 10 positions matching TRBD2. CDR3 nucleotides: TGTGCCAGCAGCTGGGAGCGGGGGGGCCCAGATACGCAGTATTTT. As protein: CASSWERGGPDTQYF.